This T cell receptor (beta chain) stems from a study of glioma-infiltrating T cells after dendritic cell vaccination. The primer mix had 60 V beta and 13 J beta primers. Libraries were prepared by immunoSEQ multiplex PCR; TCRdb keeps only in-frame clonotypes and omits some of them. The sample has roughly 51,000 clones, about 85% seen once. Trimming took off 1 base at V and 6 bases at J, with 10 bases between the two ends. The germline V gene has CDR1 LGHNA and CDR2 YSLEER. This CDR3 is built from 13 residues. Source: blood, taken before dendritic cell vaccination. The clonotype originates from a human donor with glioblastoma. The J gene is TRBJ2-7, the V gene TRBV4-3, with a tentative D call TRBD2 (5 bases). CDR3 residues: CASSQVGGSEQYF. In DNA, the CDR3 is TGCGCCAGCAGCCAAGTCGGAGGCTCCGAGCAGTACTTC.